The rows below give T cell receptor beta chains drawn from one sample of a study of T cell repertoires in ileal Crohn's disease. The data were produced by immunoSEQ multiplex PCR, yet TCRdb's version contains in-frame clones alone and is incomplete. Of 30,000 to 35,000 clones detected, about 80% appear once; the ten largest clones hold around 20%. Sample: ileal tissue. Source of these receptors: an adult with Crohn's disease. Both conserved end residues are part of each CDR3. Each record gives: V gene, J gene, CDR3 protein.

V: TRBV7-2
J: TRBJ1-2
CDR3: CASSSRDSLRGYTF

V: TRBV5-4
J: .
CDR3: CASSLGTGGWETQYF

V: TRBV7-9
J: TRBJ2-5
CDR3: CASGKWETQYF

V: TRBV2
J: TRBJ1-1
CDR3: CASSEGGNTEAFF

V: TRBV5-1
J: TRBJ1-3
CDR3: CASSLAGALGNTIYF

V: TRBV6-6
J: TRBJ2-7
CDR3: CASSYLRTGVHEQYF

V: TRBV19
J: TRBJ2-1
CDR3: CASSMGASSYNEQFF

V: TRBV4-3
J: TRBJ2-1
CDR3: CASSQGEGRGGYNEQFF

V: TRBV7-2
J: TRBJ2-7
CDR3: CASRYAAGGYEQYF

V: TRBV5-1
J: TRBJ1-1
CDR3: CASSLDRFAEAFF

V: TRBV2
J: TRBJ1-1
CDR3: CASSIHPGTEAFF

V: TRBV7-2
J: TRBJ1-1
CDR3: CASSLRQGGTEAFF

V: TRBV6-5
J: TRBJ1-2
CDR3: CASSYIQGHGYTF

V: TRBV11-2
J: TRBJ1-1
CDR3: CASSFRSAGLAFF

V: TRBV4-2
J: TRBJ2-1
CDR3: CASSQAVSSYNEQFF

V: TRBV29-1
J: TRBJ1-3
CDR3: CSVETAGATRNTIYF

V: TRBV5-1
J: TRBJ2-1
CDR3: CASSLDGTGTGLDNEQFF

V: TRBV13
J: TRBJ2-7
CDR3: CASSSPRAGGRSYEQYF

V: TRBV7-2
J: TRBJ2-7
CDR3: CASSPRGSGSPRSYEQYF

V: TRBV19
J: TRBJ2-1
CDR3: CASSTGTSRNEQFF

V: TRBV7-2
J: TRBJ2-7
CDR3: CASSWTRYEQYF

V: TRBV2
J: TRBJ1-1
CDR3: CASSEGRGTTEAFF

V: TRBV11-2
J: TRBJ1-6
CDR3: CASSLGARGTSPLHF

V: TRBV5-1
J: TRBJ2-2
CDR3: CASSFTSGSATGELFF

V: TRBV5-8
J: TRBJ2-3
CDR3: CASSLRQGPDTQYF

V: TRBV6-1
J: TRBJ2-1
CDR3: CASSETPGLRMGFF

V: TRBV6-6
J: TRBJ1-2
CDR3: CASSYNSRQGHGYTF

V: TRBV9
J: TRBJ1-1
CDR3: CASSLDRNTEAFF

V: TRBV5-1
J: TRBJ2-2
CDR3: CASSFETSGTGELFF

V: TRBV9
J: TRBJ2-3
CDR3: CASSVRLAGAADTQYF

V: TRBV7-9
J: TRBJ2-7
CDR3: CASSLRGGHEQYF

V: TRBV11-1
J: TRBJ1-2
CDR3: CASSLGREDGYTF

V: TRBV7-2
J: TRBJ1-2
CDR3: CASSLAPGGGYTF

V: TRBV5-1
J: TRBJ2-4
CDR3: CASSLGQGNIQYF

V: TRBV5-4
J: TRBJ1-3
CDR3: CASSLDGTLYF

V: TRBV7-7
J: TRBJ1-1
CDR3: CASSRDRGTEAFF

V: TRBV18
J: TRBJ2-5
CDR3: CASSPQQYGSGETQYF

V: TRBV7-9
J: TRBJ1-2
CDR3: CASSSGTRNYGYTF

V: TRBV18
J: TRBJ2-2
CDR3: CASSPQGNTGELFF

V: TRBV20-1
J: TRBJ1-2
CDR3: CSAPRGPGYTF

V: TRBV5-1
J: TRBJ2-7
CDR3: CASSFSGSVYEQYF